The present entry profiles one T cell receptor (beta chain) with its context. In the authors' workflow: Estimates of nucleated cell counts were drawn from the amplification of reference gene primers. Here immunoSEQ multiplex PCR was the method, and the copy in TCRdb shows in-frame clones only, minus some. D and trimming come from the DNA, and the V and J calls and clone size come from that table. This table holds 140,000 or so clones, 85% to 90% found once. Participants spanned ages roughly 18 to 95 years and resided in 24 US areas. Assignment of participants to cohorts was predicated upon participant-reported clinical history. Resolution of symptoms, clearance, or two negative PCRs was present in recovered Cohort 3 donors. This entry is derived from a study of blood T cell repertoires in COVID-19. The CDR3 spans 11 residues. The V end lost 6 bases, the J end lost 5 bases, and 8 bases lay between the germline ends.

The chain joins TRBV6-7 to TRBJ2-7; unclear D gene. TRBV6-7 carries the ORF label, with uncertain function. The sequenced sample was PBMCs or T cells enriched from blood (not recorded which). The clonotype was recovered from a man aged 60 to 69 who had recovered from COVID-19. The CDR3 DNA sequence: TGTGCCAGCAGCTTAACGGACGAGCAGTACTTC. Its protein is CASSLTDEQYF.